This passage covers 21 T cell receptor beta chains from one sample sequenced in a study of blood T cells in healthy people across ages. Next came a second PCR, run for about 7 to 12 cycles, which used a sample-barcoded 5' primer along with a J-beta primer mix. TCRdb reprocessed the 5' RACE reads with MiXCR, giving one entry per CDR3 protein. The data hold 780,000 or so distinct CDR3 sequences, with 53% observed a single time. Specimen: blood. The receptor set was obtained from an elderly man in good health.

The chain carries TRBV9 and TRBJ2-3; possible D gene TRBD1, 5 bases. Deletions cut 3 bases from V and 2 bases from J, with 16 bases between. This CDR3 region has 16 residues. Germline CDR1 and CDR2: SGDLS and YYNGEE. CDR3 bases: TGTGCCAGCAGCGACCCCGGACATACTTTCACAGATACGCAGTATTTT. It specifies CASSDPGHTFTDTQYF.

The CDR3 loop is CASSNIGGRYPHSHRYAYF. The CDR3 nucleotides read TGTGCCAGCAGCAATATCGGCGGGAGGTACCCTCATTCGCACAGATACGCGTATTTT. The chain uses TRBV3-1 and TRBJ2-3; 8 bases fit TRBD2. The CDR3 consists of 19 residues. J was trimmed by 14 bases and V by 5 bases; bases with no gene match: 30. CDR1 and CDR2 from the germline V gene are LGHDT and YNNKEL (reference sequence).

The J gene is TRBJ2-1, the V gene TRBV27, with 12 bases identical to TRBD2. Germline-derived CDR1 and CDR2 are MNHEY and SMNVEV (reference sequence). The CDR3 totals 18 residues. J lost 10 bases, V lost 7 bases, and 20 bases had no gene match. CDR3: CASIGLAGPYTPQGEQFF. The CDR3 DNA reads TGTGCCAGCATCGGACTAGCGGGACCTTATACGCCCCAGGGCGAGCAGTTCTTC.

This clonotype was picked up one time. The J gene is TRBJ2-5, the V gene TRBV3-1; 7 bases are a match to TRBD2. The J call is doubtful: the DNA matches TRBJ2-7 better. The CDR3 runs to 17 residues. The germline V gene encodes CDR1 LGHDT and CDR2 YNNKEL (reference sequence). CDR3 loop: CASSVGPAGASLSEQYF. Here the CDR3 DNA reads TGTGCCAGCAGCGTGGGGCCGGCGGGAGCTAGTTTATCCGAGCAGTACTTC.

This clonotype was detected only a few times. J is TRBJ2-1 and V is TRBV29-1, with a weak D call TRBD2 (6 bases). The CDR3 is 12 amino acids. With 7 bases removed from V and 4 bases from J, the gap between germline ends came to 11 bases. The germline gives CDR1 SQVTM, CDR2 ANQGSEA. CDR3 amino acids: CSAWGEYNEQFF. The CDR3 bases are TGCAGCGCCTGGGGGGAATACAATGAGCAGTTCTTC.

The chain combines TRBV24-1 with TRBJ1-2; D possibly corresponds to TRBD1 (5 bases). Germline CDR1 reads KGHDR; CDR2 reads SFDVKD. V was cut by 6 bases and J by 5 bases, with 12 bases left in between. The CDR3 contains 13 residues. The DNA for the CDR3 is TGTGCCACCAGTCAGGGTCCTTCTTATGGCTACACCTTC. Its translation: CATSQGPSYGYTF.

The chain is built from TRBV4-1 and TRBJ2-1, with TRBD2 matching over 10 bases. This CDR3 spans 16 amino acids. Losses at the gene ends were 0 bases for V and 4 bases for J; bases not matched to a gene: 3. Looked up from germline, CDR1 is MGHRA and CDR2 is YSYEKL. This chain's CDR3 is CASSQDRGLAYNEQFF. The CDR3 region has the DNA TGCGCCAGCAGCCAAGATCGGGGACTAGCGTACAATGAGCAGTTCTTC.

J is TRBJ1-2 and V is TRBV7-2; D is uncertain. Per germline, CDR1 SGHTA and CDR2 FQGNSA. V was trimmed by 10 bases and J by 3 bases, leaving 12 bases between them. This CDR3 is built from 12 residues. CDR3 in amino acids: CATEGGDYGYTF. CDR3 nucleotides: TGTGCCACCGAGGGCGGGGACTATGGCTACACCTTC.

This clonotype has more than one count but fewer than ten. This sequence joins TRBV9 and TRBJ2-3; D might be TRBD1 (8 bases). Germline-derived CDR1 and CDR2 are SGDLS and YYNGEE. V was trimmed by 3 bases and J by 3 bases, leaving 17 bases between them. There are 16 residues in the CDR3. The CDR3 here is CASSGLRGRGTDTQYF. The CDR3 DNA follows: TGTGCCAGCAGCGGTCTCAGGGGGCGGGGGACAGATACGCAGTATTTT.

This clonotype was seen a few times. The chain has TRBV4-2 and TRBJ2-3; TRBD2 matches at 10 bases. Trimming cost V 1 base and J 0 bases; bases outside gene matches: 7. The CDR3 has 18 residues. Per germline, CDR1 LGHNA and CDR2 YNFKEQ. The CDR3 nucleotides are TGTGCCAGCAGCCAAGCCCCCGATAGCGGGGGGAGCACAGATACGCAGTATTTT. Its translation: CASSQAPDSGGSTDTQYF.

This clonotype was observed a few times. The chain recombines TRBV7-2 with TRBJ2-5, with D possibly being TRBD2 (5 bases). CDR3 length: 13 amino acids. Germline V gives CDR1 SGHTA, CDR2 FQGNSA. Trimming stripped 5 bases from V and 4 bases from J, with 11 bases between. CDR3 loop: CASSPSGRETQYF. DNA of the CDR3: TGTGCCAGCAGCCCGAGCGGAAGAGAGACCCAGTACTTC.

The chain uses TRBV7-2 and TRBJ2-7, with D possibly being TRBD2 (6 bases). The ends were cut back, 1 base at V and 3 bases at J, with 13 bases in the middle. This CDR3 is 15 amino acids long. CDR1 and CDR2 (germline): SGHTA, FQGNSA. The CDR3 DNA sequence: TGTGCCAGCAGCTTAGGGAGGGCGGGGTACTACGAGCAGTACTTC. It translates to CASSLGRAGYYEQYF.

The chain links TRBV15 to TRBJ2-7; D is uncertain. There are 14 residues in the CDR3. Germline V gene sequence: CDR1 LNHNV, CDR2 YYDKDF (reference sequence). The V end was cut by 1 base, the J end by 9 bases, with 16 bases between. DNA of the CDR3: TGTGCCACCAGCAGAGTCGAGGTTCCTACGACGCAGTACTTC. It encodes CATSRVEVPTTQYF.

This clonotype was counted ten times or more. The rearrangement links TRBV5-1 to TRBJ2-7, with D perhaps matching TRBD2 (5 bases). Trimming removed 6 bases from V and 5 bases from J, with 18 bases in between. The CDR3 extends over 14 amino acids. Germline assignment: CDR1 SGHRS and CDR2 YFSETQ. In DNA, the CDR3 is TGCGCCAGCACCCACCTCCCTAGCAACCACGAGCAGTACTTC. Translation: CASTHLPSNHEQYF.

CDR3 amino acids: CASRTNRGAGNEQYF. The CDR3 DNA follows: TGTGCCAGCAGGACGAACAGGGGGGCGGGTAATGAGCAGTACTTC. This sequence joins TRBV6-1 and TRBJ2-7, with 8 bases fitting TRBD1. After removal of 6 bases from V and 7 bases from J, the junction contained 14 bases not matched to a gene. CDR1 and CDR2 (germline): MNHNS, SASEGT. The CDR3 has 15 amino acids.

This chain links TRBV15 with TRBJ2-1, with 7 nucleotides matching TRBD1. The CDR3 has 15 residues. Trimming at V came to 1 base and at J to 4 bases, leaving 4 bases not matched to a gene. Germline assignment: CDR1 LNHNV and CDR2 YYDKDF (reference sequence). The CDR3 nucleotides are TGTGCCACCAGCAGAGCCCCCAGGGGGTACAATGAGCAGTTCTTC. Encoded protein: CATSRAPRGYNEQFF.

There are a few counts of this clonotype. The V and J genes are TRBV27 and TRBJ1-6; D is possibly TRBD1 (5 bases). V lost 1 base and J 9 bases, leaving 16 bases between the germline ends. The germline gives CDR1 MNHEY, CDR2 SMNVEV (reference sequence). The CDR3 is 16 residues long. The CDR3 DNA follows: TGTGCCAGCAGTTTATTGGCGGATTGGGGGGGTTCACCCCTCCACTTT. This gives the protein CASSLLADWGGSPLHF.

The DNA of the CDR3 is TGCGCCAGCAGCTTGGTCCTTAATGAGCAGTTCTTC. It is translated as CASSLVLNEQFF. V is TRBV5-1 and J is TRBJ2-7, with D unclear. The end of the DNA fits TRBJ2-1 better, so the J call may be wrong. This CDR3 spans 12 amino acids. Germline CDR1 is SGHRS and CDR2 is YFSETQ.

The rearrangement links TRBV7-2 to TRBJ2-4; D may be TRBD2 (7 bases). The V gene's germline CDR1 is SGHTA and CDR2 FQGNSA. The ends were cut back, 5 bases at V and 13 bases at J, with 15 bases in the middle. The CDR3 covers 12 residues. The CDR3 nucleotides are TGTGCCAGCAGCCGTACAGGGAGGGAGCAGTACTTC. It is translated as CASSRTGREQYF.

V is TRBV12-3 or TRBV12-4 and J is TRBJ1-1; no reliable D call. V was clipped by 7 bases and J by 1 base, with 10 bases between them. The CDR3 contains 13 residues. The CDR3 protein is CASTRTANTEAFF. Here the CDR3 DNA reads TGTGCCAGCACCAGGACGGCGAACACTGAAGCTTTCTTT.

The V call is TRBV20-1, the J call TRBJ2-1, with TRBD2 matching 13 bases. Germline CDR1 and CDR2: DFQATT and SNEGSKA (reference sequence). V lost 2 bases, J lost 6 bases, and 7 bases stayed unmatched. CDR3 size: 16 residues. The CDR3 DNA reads TGCAGTGCTAGAAACCCACTAGCGGGAGGGCTCAATGAGCAGTTCTTC. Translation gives CSARNPLAGGLNEQFF.